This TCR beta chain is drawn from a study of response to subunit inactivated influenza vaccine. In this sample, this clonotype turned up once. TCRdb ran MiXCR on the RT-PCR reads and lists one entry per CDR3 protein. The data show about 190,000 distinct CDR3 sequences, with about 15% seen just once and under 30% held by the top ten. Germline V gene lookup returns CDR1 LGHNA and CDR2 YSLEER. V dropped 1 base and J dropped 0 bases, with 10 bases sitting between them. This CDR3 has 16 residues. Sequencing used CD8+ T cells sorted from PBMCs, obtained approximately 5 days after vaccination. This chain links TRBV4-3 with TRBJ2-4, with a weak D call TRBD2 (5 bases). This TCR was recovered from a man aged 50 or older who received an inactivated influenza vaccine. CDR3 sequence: CASSQGVGLAKNIQYF. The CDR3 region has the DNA TGCGCCAGCAGCCAAGGTGTAGGACTAGCCAAAAACATTCAGTACTTC.